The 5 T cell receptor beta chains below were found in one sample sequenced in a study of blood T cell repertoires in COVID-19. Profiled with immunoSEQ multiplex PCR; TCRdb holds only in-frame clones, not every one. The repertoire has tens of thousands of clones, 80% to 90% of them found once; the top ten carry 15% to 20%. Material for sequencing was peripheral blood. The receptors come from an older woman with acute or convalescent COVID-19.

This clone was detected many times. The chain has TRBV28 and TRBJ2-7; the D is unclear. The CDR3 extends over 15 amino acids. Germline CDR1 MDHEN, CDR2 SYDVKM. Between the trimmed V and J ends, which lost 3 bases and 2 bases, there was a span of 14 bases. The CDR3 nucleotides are TGTGCCAGCAGTTTTCTTCACCCGGAGACCTACGAGCAGTACTTC. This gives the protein CASSFLHPETYEQYF.

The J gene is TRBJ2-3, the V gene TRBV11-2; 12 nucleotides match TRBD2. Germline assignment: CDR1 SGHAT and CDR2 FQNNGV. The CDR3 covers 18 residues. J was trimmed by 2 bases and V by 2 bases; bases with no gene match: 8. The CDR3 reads CASSLTHGTSGSTDTQYF. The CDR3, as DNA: TGTGCCAGCAGCTTAACACACGGGACTAGCGGGTCCACAGATACGCAGTATTTT.

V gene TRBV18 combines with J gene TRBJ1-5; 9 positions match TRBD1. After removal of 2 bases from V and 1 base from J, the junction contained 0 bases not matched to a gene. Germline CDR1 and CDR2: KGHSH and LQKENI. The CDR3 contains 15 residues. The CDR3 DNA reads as TGTGCCAGCTCACCAGGACAGGGGAGCAATCAGCCCCAGCATTTT. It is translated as CASSPGQGSNQPQHF.

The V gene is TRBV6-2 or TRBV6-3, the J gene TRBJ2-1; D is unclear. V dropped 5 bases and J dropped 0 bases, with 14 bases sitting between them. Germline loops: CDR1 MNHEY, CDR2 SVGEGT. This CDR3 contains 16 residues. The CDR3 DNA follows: TGTGCCAGCAGTGGCTTCAGTCAAACCTCCTACAATGAGCAGTTCTTC. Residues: CASSGFSQTSYNEQFF.

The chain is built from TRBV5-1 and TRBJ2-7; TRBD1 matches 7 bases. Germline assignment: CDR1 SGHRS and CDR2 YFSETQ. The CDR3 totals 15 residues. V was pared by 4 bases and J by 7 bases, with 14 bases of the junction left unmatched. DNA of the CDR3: TGCGCCAGCAGCCCATTTGACAGGGCTCTATCTGAGCAGTACTTC. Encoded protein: CASSPFDRALSEQYF. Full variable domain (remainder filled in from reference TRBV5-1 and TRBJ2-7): KAGVTQTPRYLIKTRGQQVTLSCSPISGHRSVSWYQQTPGQGLQFLFEYFSETQRNKGNFPGRFSGRQFSNSRSEMNVSTLELGDSALYLCASSPFDRALSEQYFGPGTRLTVT.